This T cell receptor beta chain was captured by sequencing in a study of T cells expressing NK-cell markers. About the research overall: Sequenced donors, eight in total, included seven who were HCMV-seropositive and one who was seronegative. Findings and caveats of the study: The same clonotypes also predominated in the CD3+CD56-NKG2C+ fraction of a few donors.

A word on this clonotype: The antigen remains undetermined.

TCRdb derives one entry per CDR3 protein from the 5' RACE reads, leaving out DNA. The table gives roughly 380,000 distinct CDR3 sequences; the top ten clones make up under 6.5% of it. The source material was blood T cells: a sorted CD56 or NKG2C T cell subset, CD4+ or CD8+ T cells, or bulk PBMC T cells (not recorded which). The TCR comes from a man aged 18-75 years in good health.

The CDR3 spells CASSLKWDRTYEQYF. V usage is TRBV28 and J usage is TRBJ2-7; TCRdb gives TRBD1 as the D gene, but with no DNA this cannot be confirmed. Germline lookup yields CDR1 MDHEN and CDR2 SYDVKM. CDR3 size: 15 residues. The full variable domain, rest sourced from reference TRBV28 and TRBJ2-7, is DVKVTQSSRYLVKRTGEKVFLECVQDMDHENMFWYRQDPGLGLRLIYFSYDVKMKEKGDIPEGYSVSREKKERFSLILESASTNQTSMYLCASSLKWDRTYEQYFGPGTRLTVT.